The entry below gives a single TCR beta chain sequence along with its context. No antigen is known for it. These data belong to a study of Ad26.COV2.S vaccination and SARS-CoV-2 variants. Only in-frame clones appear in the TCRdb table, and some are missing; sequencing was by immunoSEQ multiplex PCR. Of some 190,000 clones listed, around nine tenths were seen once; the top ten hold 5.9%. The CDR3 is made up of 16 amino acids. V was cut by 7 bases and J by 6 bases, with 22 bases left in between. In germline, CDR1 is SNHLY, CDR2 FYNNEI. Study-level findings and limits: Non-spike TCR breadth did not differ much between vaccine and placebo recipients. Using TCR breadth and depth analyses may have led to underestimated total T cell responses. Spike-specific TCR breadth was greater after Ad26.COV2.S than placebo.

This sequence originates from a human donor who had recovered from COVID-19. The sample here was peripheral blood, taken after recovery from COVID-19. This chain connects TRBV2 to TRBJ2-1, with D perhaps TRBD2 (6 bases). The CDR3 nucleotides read TGTGCCAGCATCCCCAACCGGGACTTAAGATTCAATGAGCAGTTCTTC. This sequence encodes CASIPNRDLRFNEQFF.